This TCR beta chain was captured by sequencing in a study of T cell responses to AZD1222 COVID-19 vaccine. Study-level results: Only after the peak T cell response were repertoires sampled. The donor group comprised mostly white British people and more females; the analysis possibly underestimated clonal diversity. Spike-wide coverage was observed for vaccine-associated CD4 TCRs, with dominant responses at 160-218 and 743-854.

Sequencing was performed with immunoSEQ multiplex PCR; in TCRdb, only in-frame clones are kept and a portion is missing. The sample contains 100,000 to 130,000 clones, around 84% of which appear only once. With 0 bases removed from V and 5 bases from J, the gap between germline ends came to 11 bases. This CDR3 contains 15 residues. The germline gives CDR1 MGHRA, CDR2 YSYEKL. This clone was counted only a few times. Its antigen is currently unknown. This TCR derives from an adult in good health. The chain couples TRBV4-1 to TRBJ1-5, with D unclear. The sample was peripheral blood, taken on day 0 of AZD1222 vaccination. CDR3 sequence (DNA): TGCGCCAGCAGCCAAGAAATCACAACGGATCAGCCCCAGCATTTT. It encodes CASSQEITTDQPQHF.